The T cell receptor (beta chain) under discussion was sequenced for a study of Ad26.COV2.S vaccination and SARS-CoV-2 variants. For the study at large: Sample donor was a member of the COV1001 Ad26.COV2.S trial arm. Intramuscularly, Ad26.COV2.S was given either once or twice, 56 days apart.

As concerns this clone: Its target is not known.

TCRdb's table, derived via immunoSEQ multiplex PCR, lists solely in-frame clones and lacks some. The sample has fewer than 900,000 clones, roughly nine tenths seen once; the top ten hold over 1.3%. Whole-study results and caveats: Responses of spike-specific T cells (both CD8+ and CD4+) reportedly showed substantial breadth after vaccination.

As for treatment: approximately 18 received Ad26.COV2.S at low or high dose, single or two shots; a few received placebo; per-sample allocation not given. Material that was analyzed had been drawn on day 63 after the first vaccine or placebo injection. Donor was an adult aged 18-55 years in Boston. The CDR3 totals 17 residues. Germline assignment: CDR1 MNHNS and CDR2 SASEGT. Losses at the gene ends were 2 bases for V and 3 bases for J; bases not matched to a gene: 9. Source: peripheral blood, taken in a trial of Ad26.COV2.S vaccine versus placebo. The chain uses TRBV6-1 and TRBJ2-3; 9 nucleotides agree with TRBD1. The TCR sequence derives from a person between 18 and 60 years old who received the Ad26.COV2.S COVID-19 vaccine or a placebo. The CDR3 loop is CASSEIPGQGLTDTQYF. CDR3 bases: TGTGCCAGCAGTGAAATACCGGGACAGGGTCTTACAGATACGCAGTATTTT.